This T cell receptor (beta chain) was sequenced during a study of yellow fever vaccine responses in identical twins. CDR1 is SSHAT, CDR2 FNYEAQ, per germline (reference sequence). CDR3 length equals 15 residues. V shed 5 bases and J 2 bases; nucleotides not matched to a gene: 6. Study outcomes and limitations: Reportedly, the response of twins' T cells to the vaccine seemed partly convergent, partly personalized.

About this clonotype itself: What it binds is not known.

TCRdb re-derived calls from the RT-PCR reads in MiXCR, one entry per CDR3 protein. The table records 30,000 to 40,000 distinct CDR3 sequences, about 61% of them present only once. This receptor was identified in a woman between 18 and 29 years old who received the yellow fever vaccine. The sequenced sample was T cells from blood (PBMCs), unsorted or a sorted subset (not recorded which), obtained before or after yellow fever vaccination (not recorded which). The rearrangement links TRBV7-7 to TRBJ2-7; TRBD1 agrees at 10 bases. CDR3 residues: CASSPVGTGAYEQYF. DNA of the CDR3: TGTGCCAGCAGCCCAGTCGGGACAGGGGCCTACGAGCAGTACTTC. The variable domain in full, with the rest retrieved from reference TRBV7-7 and TRBJ2-7, is GAGVSQSPRYKVTKRGQDVTLRCDPISSHATLYWYQQALGQGPEFLTYFNYEAQPDKSGLPSDRFSAERPEGSISTLTIQRTEQRDSAMYRCASSPVGTGAYEQYFGPGTRLTVT.